This TCR beta chain was identified in a study of T cell clonotyping in hematopoietic cell transplantation (dated by TCRdb to about 2021). In terms of the full investigation: Pretransplant samples from recipients were collected after cytoreduction. The study collected 130 or so blood samples from approximately 35 consecutive transplant recipients and their related donors. Recruitment of patients ran from late 2015 to early 2017, and follow-up continued until late 2020 or until death. Broader findings and caveats from the paper: The sample size was limited, and CD4 and CD8 repertoire contributions could not be separated because cells were not sorted. Only a small fraction of recipient repertoires overlapped donor repertoires, with over 95% appearing de novo at the given depth. Recipient TCR diversity fell after transplant, with pathologically expanded clonotypes rising progressively from day 30 to day 180. Broader posttransplant TCR repertoire diversity was predicted by donor and pretransplant recipient Inverse Simpson Index values.

Details on this clone: Its antigen is still unknown. No much larger clonotype is one base removed from it; base qualities were not supplied.

The immunoSEQ assay, a bias-controlled multiplex PCR with V- and J-specific primers, was used to amplify TCR beta CDR3 regions from genomic DNA. In a second PCR step, the CDR3 amplicons were tagged with a proprietary barcode plus Illumina adapter sequences. CDR3 libraries were sequenced on an Illumina MiSeq instrument. Per the authors' processing: Export and quality control were handled in immunoSEQ Analyzer 3.0, while downstream analyses relied on R Bioconductor and Immunarch. Only productive rearrangements in the normalized downsampled data set were used to calculate repertoire metrics. Pathologically expanded clonotypes were defined as those larger than 5 templates in the normalized cohort. Repertoire diversity was measured with the Inverse Simpson Index. To capture all clonotypes, CMV-specificity analyses were performed on the non-normalized data set. TCRdb mirrors the immuneACCESS table, restricted to in-frame sequences. Some clones are absent from its copies; in checked studies, under half trace to an unresolved V gene, and the reason for the others is unknown. The V and J calls and clone size are taken from that table; D and trimming were inferred from the DNA. Within this sample are some 30,000 clones, with about three quarters of them counted one time only. 6% to 8% of the sample lies in the top ten.

At the junction V is shortened by 4 bases and J by 7 bases; bases outside the gene matches: 1. The CDR3 starts with the cysteine, ends with the phenylalanine, and has 11 residues. Only CDR3 DNA remains: 33 bases, in frame from the first base. CDR1 and CDR2 were assigned from the germline V gene as SGDLS and YYNGEE. The sample's time point label is to be understood as: recipient sample about 28 days before transplant, after cytoreduction. Recipient blood was collected about 28 days before transplant and at days 30, 100 and 180 after transplant. Nuclei Lysis Solution was used to extract genomic DNA from fresh or cryopreserved unfractionated peripheral blood mononuclear cells.

The material was peripheral blood mononuclear cells, obtained before stem cell transplant. This chain is built from TRBV9 and TRBJ1-1, and 7 junctional nucleotides match TRBD1. The clonotype originates from a woman aged 25 to 39 with chronic myeloid leukemia. Some clones in this sample may be carry-over from other donors' samples. In nucleotide form, the sequence is TGTGCCAGCAGCCAGGGGGGTGAAGCTTTCTTT. The encoded protein is CASSQGGEAFF.